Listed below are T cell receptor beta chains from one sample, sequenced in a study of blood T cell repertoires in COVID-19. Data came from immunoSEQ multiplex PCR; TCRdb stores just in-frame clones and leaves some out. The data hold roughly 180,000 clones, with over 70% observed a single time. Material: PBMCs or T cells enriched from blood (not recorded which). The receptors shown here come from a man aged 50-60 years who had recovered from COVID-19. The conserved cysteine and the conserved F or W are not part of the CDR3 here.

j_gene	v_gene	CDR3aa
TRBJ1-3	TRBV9	ASSVDGLRASSGNTIY
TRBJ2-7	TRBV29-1	SATGTGNYEQY
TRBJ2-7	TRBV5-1	ASSAGLNTPYEQY
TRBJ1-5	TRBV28	ASRRTNQPQH
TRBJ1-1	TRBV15	ATSRDNWAMTGGFTEAF
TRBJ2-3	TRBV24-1	ATSGLRDSLDTQY
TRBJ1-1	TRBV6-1	ASSEEEGRGNTEAF
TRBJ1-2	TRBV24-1	ATRGPGQGGGYT
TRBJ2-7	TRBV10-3	ATKGTSGRDTEQY
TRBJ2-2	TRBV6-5	ASSYPTGVLTGELF
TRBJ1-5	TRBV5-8	ASSHARQGVSNQPQH
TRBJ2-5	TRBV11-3	ASSPRGQETQY
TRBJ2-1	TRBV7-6	ASSLVARTSGNNEQF
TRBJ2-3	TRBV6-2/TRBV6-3	ASSYSKRLDTQY
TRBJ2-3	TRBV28	ASGKQGADTQY
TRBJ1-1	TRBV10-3	AISGGDTEAF
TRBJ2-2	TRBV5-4	ASSRKSGANTGELF
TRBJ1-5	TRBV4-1	ASSQESATGGWAQH
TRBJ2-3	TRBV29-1	SVGVGIPDTQY
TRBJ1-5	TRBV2	ASRRLQSSQPQH
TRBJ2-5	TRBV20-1	SASEGREETQY
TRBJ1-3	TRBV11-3	ASSSRHSSGNTIY
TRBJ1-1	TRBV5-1	ASSVRYRDRGSLNTEAF
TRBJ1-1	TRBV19	ASNGQGTNTEAF
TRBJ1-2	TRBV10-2	ASNSRGGDGYT
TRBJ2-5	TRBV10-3	AISEGAGRRIQETQY
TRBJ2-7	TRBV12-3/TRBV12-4	ASRGQENYEQY
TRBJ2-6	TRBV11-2	ASSLVIQGIKGANVLT
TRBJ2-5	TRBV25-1	ASGESRETQY
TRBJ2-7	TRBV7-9	ASRSKGYEQY
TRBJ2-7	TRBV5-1	ASSLETGVHYEQY
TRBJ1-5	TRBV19	ASSADRVSNQPQH
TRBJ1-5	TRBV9	ASSVGTGVGNQPQH
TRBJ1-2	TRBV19	ASTPGQGLLGYT
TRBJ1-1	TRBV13	ASSSGTPVAF
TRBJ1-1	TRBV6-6	ASIRNRNTEAF
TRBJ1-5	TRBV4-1	ASSQAATYSNQPQH
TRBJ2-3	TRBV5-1	ASSGSRQGSTDTQY
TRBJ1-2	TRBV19	ASSTEATGLRGGYT
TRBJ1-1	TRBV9	ASSVGGPNTEAF
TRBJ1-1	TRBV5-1	ASSPAAEAGVAF
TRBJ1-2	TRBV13	ASSFDRRARGYT